What follows are 9 T cell receptor beta chains derived from one specimen sequenced in a study of cytomegalovirus exposure and HLA in healthy donors. The PCR used 60 Vbeta and 13 Jbeta primers. The assay was immunoSEQ multiplex PCR, and TCRdb's table has in-frame clones only and misses some. The profile shows 150,000 to 200,000 clones, about four fifths of them singletons. The sequencing input was PBMCs. All receptors come from a woman aged 45-65 years in good health and CMV-seronegative.

This chain connects TRBV28 to TRBJ2-3; 8 positions agree with TRBD2. This CDR3 has 15 residues. Germline values: CDR1 MDHEN, CDR2 SYDVKM. V gave up 4 bases and J gave up 3 bases; unmatched junction bases: 6. The chain's CDR3 is CASSYQRERTDTQYF. Here the CDR3 DNA reads TGTGCCAGCAGTTACCAGCGGGAGCGTACAGATACGCAGTATTTT.

DNA for the CDR3: TGTGCCAGCAGCCTTCGGACAGGTGGGGGTTTGAACACTGAAGCTTTCTTT. Translating gives CASSLRTGGGLNTEAFF. The chain couples TRBV4-2 to TRBJ1-1; 7 bases agree with TRBD1. Per the germline V gene, CDR1 is LGHNA and CDR2 is YNFKEQ. The ends lost 4 bases at V and 0 bases at J; junction bases unmatched: 11. There are 17 residues in the CDR3.

There are a few counts of this clone. This sequence joins TRBV7-2 and TRBJ2-7; possible D gene TRBD2, 5 bases. The V gene's germline CDR1 is SGHTA and CDR2 FQGNSA. The CDR3 totals 15 residues. V lost 4 bases and J 4 bases, leaving 17 bases between the germline ends. CDR3 bases: TGTGCCAGCAGCTCACCGTACGGGGAACAATACGAGCAGTACTTC. It specifies CASSSPYGEQYEQYF.

V gene TRBV29-1 combines with J gene TRBJ2-7; possible D gene TRBD1, 5 bases. V dropped 4 bases and J dropped 6 bases, with 22 bases sitting between them. The germline gives CDR1 SQVTM, CDR2 ANQGSEA. The CDR3 is 15 amino acids. Here the CDR3 DNA reads TGCAGCGTTGGGGTAGACAGTGTAGGAGTCCGCGAGCAGTACTTC. This sequence encodes CSVGVDSVGVREQYF.

The chain couples TRBV2 to TRBJ1-4; D remains ambiguous. V was shortened by 2 bases and J by 12 bases, with 7 bases between the two germline ends. The CDR3 length is 11 residues. Germline V gives CDR1 SNHLY, CDR2 FYNNEI. The CDR3 sequence: CASSESRELFF. CDR3 nucleotides: TGTGCCAGCAGTGAATCCCGGGAACTGTTTTTT.

The CDR3 loop reads CASSSGRGSGANVLTF. DNA for the CDR3: TGTGCCAGCAGCTCAGGACGGGGATCTGGGGCCAACGTCCTGACTTTC. The chain combines TRBV11-1 with TRBJ2-6, with a tentative D call TRBD2 (5 bases). This CDR3 contains 16 residues. Germline V gives CDR1 SGHAT, CDR2 FQDESV (reference sequence). The V gene lost 4 bases and the J gene lost 1 base, with 11 bases spanning the gap.

This rearrangement joins TRBV28 to TRBJ1-1, with TRBD1 matching over 7 bases. CDR3 size: 12 residues. J lost 6 bases, V lost 5 bases, and 3 bases had no gene match. Germline CDR1 is MDHEN and CDR2 is SYDVKM. CDR3 DNA sequence: TGTGCCAGCAGTGAAGACAGGGCTGAAGCTTTCTTT. This gives the protein CASSEDRAEAFF.

CDR3 residues: CASSLYQGYSGGYQETQYF. CDR3 nucleotide sequence: TGTGCCAGCAGCCTGTATCAGGGGTATAGCGGGGGGTACCAAGAGACCCAGTACTTC. This chain links TRBV7-9 with TRBJ2-5; 10 bases match TRBD2. This CDR3 contains 19 residues. The ends lost 5 bases at V and 0 bases at J; junction bases unmatched: 15. CDR1 and CDR2 from the germline V gene are SEHNR and FQNEAQ (reference sequence). Full variable domain (outside the CDR3, taken from reference TRBV7-9 and TRBJ2-5): DTGVSQNPRHKITKRGQNVTFRCDPISEHNRLYWYRQTLGQGPEFLTYFQNEAQLEKSRLLSDRFSAERPKGSFSTLEIQRTEQGDSAMYLCASSLYQGYSGGYQETQYFGPGTRLLVL.

J is TRBJ2-5 and V is TRBV5-8; D might be TRBD2 (5 bases). Per the germline V gene, CDR1 is SGHTS and CDR2 is YDEGEE. V was pared by 4 bases and J by 5 bases, with 15 bases between. This CDR3 comprises 14 residues. The DNA of the CDR3 is TGTGCCAGCAGCCTGCTGAGGGTTAAGGAGACCCAGTACTTC. Protein: CASSLLRVKETQYF.